The 20 T cell receptor beta chains below all came from one sample that was sequenced in a study of blood T cells in healthy people across ages. Primers used in a second PCR of about 6 to 12 cycles were a sample-barcoded 5' primer and a J-beta primer mix. MiXCR, run by TCRdb on the 5' RACE reads, gives a single entry per CDR3 protein. The data hold around 1.1 million distinct CDR3 sequences, with 35% to 40% observed a single time. Sample: blood. The receptors originated from a man between 18 and 35 years old in good health.

V is TRBV9 and J is TRBJ2-1; TRBD1 aligns across 9 bases. With V trimmed by 3 bases and J by 7 bases, 2 bases remained unmatched. The CDR3 has 13 amino acids. Germline V lookup: CDR1 SGDLS, CDR2 YYNGEE. In DNA, the CDR3 is TGTGCCAGCAGCGAGGGACAGGGAAATGAGCAGTTCTTC. The encoded protein is CASSEGQGNEQFF.

The chain joins TRBV29-1 to TRBJ2-2; 14 positions match TRBD2. The CDR3 has 16 residues. The germline CDR1 and CDR2 sequences are SQVTM and ANQGSEA. Trimming cost V 3 bases and J 0 bases; bases outside gene matches: 0. CDR3 residues: CSVETSGGANTGELFF. In nucleotides, the CDR3 is TGCAGCGTTGAGACTAGCGGGGGGGCGAACACCGGGGAGCTGTTTTTT.

V is TRBV5-1 and J is TRBJ1-1; the D is unclear. Per the germline V gene, CDR1 is SGHRS and CDR2 is YFSETQ. This CDR3 is built from 15 residues. V lost 0 bases to trimming and J lost 1 base, with 10 bases between them. CDR3 bases: TGCGCCAGCAGCTTGGATGGGCCTCGGAACACTGAAGCTTTCTTT. The encoded protein is CASSLDGPRNTEAFF.

This clonotype was observed a few times. The chain recombines TRBV20-1 with TRBJ2-7; 10 bases map to TRBD2. V was pared by 3 bases and J by 1 base, with 6 bases of the junction left unmatched. This CDR3 contains 15 residues. Germline loops: CDR1 DFQATT, CDR2 SNEGSKA (reference sequence). The CDR3 nucleotides read TGCAGTGCTAGCCTTCGGACTAGCGGTTCCTACGAGCAGTACTTC. This codes for CSASLRTSGSYEQYF.

This chain's CDR3 is CASSLNSHTGDTQYF. The CDR3 DNA follows: TGTGCCAGCAGCTTAAATAGCCACACCGGCGATACGCAGTATTTT. The chain is built from TRBV7-6 and TRBJ2-3; D is ambiguous. The germline V gene encodes CDR1 SGHVS and CDR2 FNYEAQ. CDR3 length: 15 amino acids. V was clipped by 2 bases and J by 6 bases, with 15 bases between them.

The genes are TRBV13 and TRBJ2-1; perhaps TRBD2 as D (6 bases). The end of the DNA is better explained by TRBJ2-7, so the J call may be wrong. Germline V gives CDR1 PRHDT, CDR2 FYEKMQ (reference sequence). The length of the CDR3 is 17 residues. In DNA, the CDR3 is TGTGCCAGCAGCTTAGGTCCAAGGGCGGGGAGCTACAATGAGCAGTACTTC. This sequence encodes CASSLGPRAGSYNEQYF.

This chain uses TRBV5-1 with TRBJ2-5, with a tentative D call TRBD2 (5 bases). The V and J ends lost 4 bases and 5 bases respectively, with 15 bases between them. Germline values: CDR1 SGHRS, CDR2 YFSETQ. The CDR3 extends over 14 amino acids. Written as DNA, the CDR3 is TGCGCCAGCAGCATAGGTCCAACGGGGGAGACCCAGTACTTC. The encoded protein is CASSIGPTGETQYF.

The chain links TRBV5-6 to TRBJ1-1; D is perhaps TRBD1 (6 bases). This CDR3 is built from 16 residues. Between the trimmed V and J ends, which lost 0 bases and 5 bases, there was a span of 17 bases. Looked up from germline, CDR1 is SGHDT and CDR2 is YYEEEE. This CDR3 is CASSLAIGQGGTEAFF. The DNA for the CDR3 is TGTGCCAGCAGCTTGGCGATAGGTCAAGGGGGAACTGAAGCTTTCTTT. The full variable domain, with the rest looked up from reference TRBV5-6 and TRBJ1-1, is DAGVTQSPTHLIKTRGQQVTLRCSPKSGHDTVSWYQQALGQGPQFIFQYYEEEERQRGNFPDRFSGHQFPNYSSELNVNALLLGDSALYLCASSLAIGQGGTEAFFGQGTRLTVV.

Only a few counts were recorded for this clonotype. The chain uses TRBV30 and TRBJ1-1; no reliable D call. V shed 2 bases and J shed 1 base, with 14 bases lying between them. In germline, CDR1 is GTSNPN, CDR2 SVGIG (reference sequence). The CDR3 is 15 residues long. CDR3 in amino acids: CAWSPLGSGNTEAFF. Here the CDR3 DNA reads TGTGCCTGGAGTCCTTTAGGGTCCGGGAACACTGAAGCTTTCTTT.

The rearrangement links TRBV30 to TRBJ2-7, with 10 bases matching TRBD2. The junction had 7 bases not matched to a gene; V was cut back by 3 bases and J by 2 bases. Germline-derived CDR1 and CDR2 are GTSNPN and SVGIG (reference sequence). The CDR3 totals 15 residues. The CDR3 bases are TGTGCCTGGAGCTCCGGGACTAGCGCTCCCTACGAGCAGTACTTC. Its protein product is CAWSSGTSAPYEQYF.

Details on this clonotype: With a much larger clone just one base away, this may be a read error. The chain employs TRBV29-1 and TRBJ1-2; unclear D gene. This CDR3 is built from 12 residues. CDR1 and CDR2 (germline): SQVTM, ANQGSEA. The V gene lost 6 bases and the J gene lost 4 bases, with 12 bases spanning the gap. The CDR3 DNA is TGCAGCGTAGAGGATGCGGGCTATGGCTACACCTTC. Translating gives CSVEDAGYGYTF. Combining the CDR3 with reference TRBV29-1 and TRBJ1-2 gives the whole variable domain SAVISQKPSRDICQRGTSLTIQCQVDSQVTMMFWYRQQPGQSLTLIATANQGSEATYESGFVIDKFPISRPNLTFSTLTVSNMSPEDSSIYLCSVEDAGYGYTFGSGTRLTVV.

This clonotype has more than one count but fewer than ten. The genes are TRBV12-5 and TRBJ2-1; no definite D call. This CDR3 region has 14 residues. Germline values: CDR1 LGHNT, CDR2 FRNRAP. Deletions cut 4 bases from V and 3 bases from J, with 10 bases between. The DNA for the CDR3 is TGTGCTAGTGGTTCAGGCGCTAACTACAATGAGCAGTTCTTC. The encoded protein is CASGSGANYNEQFF.

V gene TRBV4-1 combines with J gene TRBJ1-2; D possibly corresponds to TRBD1 (5 bases). V gave up 0 bases and J gave up 5 bases, with 10 bases separating them. The germline gives CDR1 MGHRA, CDR2 YSYEKL. The CDR3 contains 14 residues. The CDR3 DNA sequence: TGCGCCAGCAGCCAAGATCAGAGGGGATATGGCTACACCTTC. It specifies CASSQDQRGYGYTF.

The V call is TRBV12-3 or TRBV12-4, the J call TRBJ2-1; TRBD2 matches 11 bases. The junction had 10 bases not matched to a gene; V was cut back by 1 base and J by 5 bases. The CDR3 totals 18 residues. The CDR3 reads CASSLGSGGAPFHNEQFF. The CDR3 region has the DNA TGTGCCAGCAGTTTAGGTAGCGGGGGGGCCCCATTCCACAATGAGCAGTTCTTC.

The chain carries TRBV12-3 or TRBV12-4 and TRBJ2-3, with TRBD2 matching 9 bases. The junction had 14 bases not matched to a gene; V was cut back by 3 bases and J by 4 bases. CDR3 length: 18 amino acids. CDR3 region: CASSLSVRAGGSADTQYF. In DNA, the CDR3 is TGTGCCAGCAGTTTGTCGGTGAGAGCGGGGGGTTCTGCAGATACGCAGTATTTT.

The chain carries TRBV20-1 and TRBJ1-5, with 7 bases identical to TRBD1. Trimming at V came to 6 bases and at J to 0 bases, leaving 14 bases not matched to a gene. Germline values: CDR1 DFQATT, CDR2 SNEGSKA (reference sequence). CDR3 size: 17 residues. CDR3 amino acids: CSAQRRDRGFSNQPQHF. The CDR3, as DNA: TGCAGTGCCCAGCGCAGGGACAGAGGTTTTAGCAATCAGCCCCAGCATTTT.

This clonotype showed up just a few times. V and J are TRBV11-3 and TRBJ2-1; 14 bases align to TRBD2. This CDR3 has 20 amino acids. J was trimmed by 5 bases and V by 2 bases; bases with no gene match: 14. CDR1 is SGHNT, CDR2 YENEEA, per germline. In DNA, the CDR3 is TGTGCCAGCAGCTTATCCACAACTCCGGGACTAGCGGGGGTTAACAATGAGCAGTTCTTC. Amino acid sequence: CASSLSTTPGLAGVNNEQFF.

The chain recombines TRBV7-2 with TRBJ1-5; no clear D gene. Germline V gives CDR1 SGHTA, CDR2 FQGNSA. The CDR3 has 15 residues. The ends were cut back, 1 base at V and 4 bases at J, with 11 bases in the middle. CDR3 in amino acids: CASSLDSVLNQPQHF. DNA for the CDR3: TGTGCCAGCAGCTTAGACTCTGTTCTAAATCAGCCCCAGCATTTT.

The table lists this clonotype with a few counts. The CDR3 here is CSARITGFEQYF. The CDR3 DNA reads TGCAGTGCTAGAATCACAGGGTTTGAGCAGTACTTC. This chain connects TRBV20-1 to TRBJ2-4, with D possibly TRBD1 on 6 matching bases. The CDR3 has 12 residues. Trimming took 2 bases from V and 13 from J, leaving 15 bases between them. The germline V gene encodes CDR1 DFQATT and CDR2 SNEGSKA (reference sequence).

In its sample, this clonotype was seen many times. This chain connects TRBV3-1 to TRBJ2-3; TRBD1 is a possible D gene (6 bases). From germline, CDR1 is LGHDT and CDR2 YNNKEL (reference sequence). This CDR3 contains 13 residues. The V end lost 1 base, the J end lost 5 bases, and 7 bases lay between the germline ends. CDR3 sequence (DNA): TGTGCCAGCAGCCAAGCCAGGGGAGATACGCAGTATTTT. Encoded protein: CASSQARGDTQYF.